Here is one T cell receptor beta chain with its context. These data are taken from a study of shared clonotypes between healthy human individuals. Libraries were prepared by immunoSEQ multiplex PCR; TCRdb keeps only in-frame clonotypes and omits some of them. The sample holds about 2 million clones, roughly 94% seen once. Deletions cut 2 bases from V and 12 bases from J, with 11 bases between. From germline, CDR1 is MDHEN and CDR2 SYDVKM. The CDR3 runs to 12 residues. Sequences were obtained from naive CD4+ T cells sorted from blood. The subset: CD45RA+ positively selected. The receptor's source is a man younger than 35 in good health. The chain is built from TRBV28 and TRBJ2-1; no reliable D call. CDR3: CASSLGYSGQFF. The CDR3 nucleotides read TGTGCCAGCAGTTTAGGTTACTCAGGGCAGTTCTTC.